Below are 17 T cell receptor beta chains sequenced from a single sample in a study of blood T cell repertoires in COVID-19 (dated by TCRdb to between 2020 and 2021). Library preparation was by the immunoSEQ multiplex PCR assay. The table comes from immuneACCESS by way of TCRdb, which keeps in-frame sequences with V and J called. Part of the clones is missing from these tables; in studies checked, under half for an unresolved V gene and the rest for unknown reasons. The sample includes about 100,000 clones, with around 85% observed a single time. Jointly, the top ten make up 17% of the sample. The sequenced material came from peripheral blood. The receptors derive from a woman aged 55-69 years with acute or convalescent COVID-19.

This chain uses TRBV5-1 with TRBJ1-4; D perhaps matches TRBD1 (5 bases). The CDR3 is 15 residues long. Germline CDR1 and CDR2: SGHRS and YFSETQ. V lost 5 bases and J 0 bases, leaving 11 bases between the germline ends. The CDR3 here is CASRWSGTTNEKLFF. The CDR3 DNA follows: TGCGCCAGCAGGTGGTCAGGGACAACTAATGAAAAACTGTTTTTT.

CDR3 coding DNA: TGTGCCACCAGCAGCCCGCCGTGGACAGGGAATGGCTACACCTTC. Encoded protein: CATSSPPWTGNGYTF. This chain uses TRBV15 with TRBJ1-2; TRBD1 aligns across 8 bases. Germline V lookup: CDR1 LNHNV, CDR2 YYDKDF (reference sequence). Trimming at V came to 3 bases and at J to 6 bases, leaving 9 bases not matched to a gene. This CDR3 has 15 residues.

The rearrangement links TRBV28 to TRBJ1-2; D is perhaps TRBD1 (6 bases). The CDR3 is made up of 12 amino acids. Deletions cut 3 bases from V and 14 bases from J, with 16 bases between. The V gene's germline CDR1 is MDHEN and CDR2 SYDVKM. The CDR3 reads CASSFDEGVCTF. CDR3 in DNA: TGTGCCAGCAGTTTTGACGAGGGGGTGTGTACCTTC.

The chain joins TRBV6-5 to TRBJ1-1; perhaps TRBD1 as D (6 bases). V was pared by 7 bases and J by 4 bases, with 16 bases between. The CDR3 spans 14 residues. The germline V gene has CDR1 MNHEY and CDR2 SVGAGI. CDR3 bases: TGTGCCAGCAACTACAGGGACCTAGGCACTGAAGCTTTCTTT. Translated, it gives CASNYRDLGTEAFF.

The gene calls are TRBV11-3 and TRBJ2-1; D is undetermined. This CDR3 has 13 residues. Trimming removed 2 bases from V and 6 bases from J, with 8 bases in between. CDR1 and CDR2 from the germline V gene are SGHNT and YENEEA. The CDR3 DNA is TGTGCCAGCAGCTTAAACGGTTTCAATGAGCAGTTCTTC. This gives the protein CASSLNGFNEQFF.

As for this clone: Because it lacks the conserved phenylalanine or tryptophan at the end, this CDR3 is likely a read error. The DNA is omitted, as the CDR3 cannot be located on it reliably, and the CDR3 follows TCRdb's listing. The chain uses TRBV5-5 and TRBJ2-4; the D call in the table, TRBD1, was not verified against the DNA. The CDR3 adds up to 9 amino acids, both ends counted. Germline CDR1 and CDR2: SGHKS and YYEKEE (reference sequence). CDR3 loop: CASSPEWAR.

This rearrangement joins TRBV6-6 to TRBJ2-7; 7 bases fit TRBD1. The germline gives CDR1 MNHNY, CDR2 SVGAGI (reference sequence). This CDR3 spans 15 amino acids. With 6 bases clipped from V and 2 bases from J, the junction kept 10 bases outside the gene matches. The CDR3 DNA sequence: TGTGCCAGCAGGATTCGTTTGACAGGGCCCTACGAGCAGTACTTC. This gives the protein CASRIRLTGPYEQYF.

This clone was picked up one time. Other DNA sequences in this sample translate to the same CDR3. The rearrangement links TRBV7-2 to TRBJ2-3, with D tentatively TRBD2 (5 bases). The CDR3 extends over 13 amino acids. V lost 1 base to trimming and J lost 6 bases, with 8 bases between them. Germline V gene lookup returns CDR1 SGHTA and CDR2 FQGNSA. CDR3 in DNA: TGTGCCAGCAGCTTAGGGACGGGGGATACGCAGTATTTT. Protein: CASSLGTGDTQYF.

The genes are TRBV5-5 and TRBJ2-1; TRBD2 aligns across 9 bases. The ends lost 3 bases at V and 4 bases at J; junction bases unmatched: 14. Germline V CDR1 and CDR2: SGHKS, YYEKEE (reference sequence). There are 18 residues in the CDR3. CDR3 residues: CASSWTPPAGGLYNEQFF. The CDR3 bases are TGTGCCAGCAGCTGGACGCCCCCAGCGGGGGGCCTGTACAATGAGCAGTTCTTC.

The chain uses TRBV5-6 and TRBJ1-2; weak D call: TRBD1 (5 bases). Trimming left V 4 bases short and J 3 bases short, with 10 bases between. This CDR3 has 13 amino acids. Germline lookup yields CDR1 SGHDT and CDR2 YYEEEE. The CDR3 DNA follows: TGTGCCAGCAGCCGCGACAGAGACTATGGCTACACCTTC. It translates to CASSRDRDYGYTF. Full variable domain (outside the CDR3, taken from reference TRBV5-6 and TRBJ1-2): DAGVTQSPTHLIKTRGQQVTLRCSPKSGHDTVSWYQQALGQGPQFIFQYYEEEERQRGNFPDRFSGHQFPNYSSELNVNALLLGDSALYLCASSRDRDYGYTFGSGTRLTVV.

The V gene is TRBV21-1, the J gene TRBJ1-5; the table names TRBD1, a call not compared with the DNA. TRBV21-1 is a documented pseudogene. The CDR3 runs 18 residues. CDR3 sequence: CASSNRGPTRYSNQPQHF. In DNA, the CDR3 is TGTGCCAGCAGCAACAGGGGCCCGACTCGATATAGCAATCAGCCCCAGCATTTT.

The V gene is TRBV30, the J gene TRBJ2-5; 10 nucleotides align to TRBD1. This CDR3 spans 14 amino acids. Germline CDR1 GTSNPN, CDR2 SVGIG (reference sequence). With V trimmed by 3 bases and J by 5 bases, 6 bases remained unmatched. CDR3 in DNA: TGTGCCTGGAGGGTGACAGGGGGCAGGGAGACCCAGTACTTC. This codes for CAWRVTGGRETQYF. Full variable domain (missing parts from reference TRBV30 and TRBJ2-5): SQTIHQWPATLVQPVGSPLSLECTVEGTSNPNLYWYRQAAGRGLQLLFYSVGIGQISSEVPQNLSASRPQDRQFILSSKKLLLSDSGFYLCAWRVTGGRETQYFGPGTRLLVL.

The V gene is TRBV19, the J gene TRBJ2-2; TRBD1 might be the D (5 bases). The germline V gene encodes CDR1 LNHDA and CDR2 SQIVND (reference sequence). There are 13 residues in the CDR3. V shed 0 bases and J shed 7 bases, with 6 bases lying between them. The CDR3 nucleotides are TGTGCCAGTAGTATAGAAAGGGGCGGGGAGCTGTTTTTT. It specifies CASSIERGGELFF.

The chain uses TRBV4-3 and TRBJ2-2; possibly TRBD1 for D (6 bases). CDR1 LGHNA and CDR2 YSLEER come from the germline V gene. The CDR3 runs 15 residues. The V end lost 3 bases, the J end lost 8 bases, and 16 bases lay between the germline ends. The CDR3 region has the DNA TGCGCCAGCAGCCAGTACACAGGGTCAGCGGGGGAGCTGTTTTTT. Residues: CASSQYTGSAGELFF.

This clone was counted once. This chain links TRBV28 with TRBJ2-5; D is perhaps TRBD1 (6 bases). In germline, CDR1 is MDHEN, CDR2 SYDVKM. The CDR3 has 15 amino acids. Deletions cut 8 bases from V and 4 bases from J, with 20 bases between. CDR3 in amino acids: CASGFRGRGTETQYF. The CDR3 DNA reads as TGTGCCAGCGGGTTCAGGGGTCGTGGGACAGAGACCCAGTACTTC.

This clone was recorded once. V is TRBV4-1 and J is TRBJ1-6; D uncertain. V was pared by 3 bases and J by 0 bases, with 3 bases between. CDR3 length: 14 amino acids. In germline, CDR1 is MGHRA, CDR2 YSYEKL. CDR3 protein: CASSHGSYNSPLHF. CDR3 DNA: TGCGCCAGCAGCCACGGCTCCTATAATTCACCCCTCCACTTT.

In the case of this clone: The sample holds other DNA sequences that translate to the same CDR3. The V gene is TRBV2, the J gene TRBJ1-6, with D hard to call. Germline V gene lookup returns CDR1 SNHLY and CDR2 FYNNEI. CDR3 length equals 14 residues. Trimming left V 0 bases short and J 6 bases short, with 6 bases between. The CDR3 sequence: CASSEARINSPLHF. CDR3 DNA sequence: TGTGCCAGCAGTGAAGCGCGAATTAATTCACCCCTCCACTTT.